This T cell receptor beta chain was observed in a study of OX40 agonist ivuxolimab in advanced cancers. On this clone: The target antigen is unknown.

The CDR3 is 16 amino acids. With 3 bases removed from V and 1 base from J, the gap between germline ends came to 19 bases. Germline V CDR1 and CDR2: SQVTM, ANQGSEA. Study-wide results and caveats: No determination was made of the antigen specificity of the expanded peripheral T cells.

Clones were sequenced by immunoSEQ multiplex PCR, and TCRdb holds only the in-frame ones, with some missing. The sample gives 55,000 to 65,000 clones, 85% of which show up once; around 3.8% is in the top ten. This TCR was recovered from an adult with an advanced solid tumor such as melanoma, head and neck, liver or kidney cancer. V and J are TRBV29-1 and TRBJ2-7; D is possibly TRBD1 (6 bases). Material: CD4+ or CD8+ T cells sorted from blood, obtained in a trial of the OX40 agonist ivuxolimab. CDR3 sequence: CSVERPGQGSSYEQYF. CDR3 DNA: TGCAGCGTTGAGAGGCCGGGGCAGGGGAGTTCCTACGAGCAGTACTTC.